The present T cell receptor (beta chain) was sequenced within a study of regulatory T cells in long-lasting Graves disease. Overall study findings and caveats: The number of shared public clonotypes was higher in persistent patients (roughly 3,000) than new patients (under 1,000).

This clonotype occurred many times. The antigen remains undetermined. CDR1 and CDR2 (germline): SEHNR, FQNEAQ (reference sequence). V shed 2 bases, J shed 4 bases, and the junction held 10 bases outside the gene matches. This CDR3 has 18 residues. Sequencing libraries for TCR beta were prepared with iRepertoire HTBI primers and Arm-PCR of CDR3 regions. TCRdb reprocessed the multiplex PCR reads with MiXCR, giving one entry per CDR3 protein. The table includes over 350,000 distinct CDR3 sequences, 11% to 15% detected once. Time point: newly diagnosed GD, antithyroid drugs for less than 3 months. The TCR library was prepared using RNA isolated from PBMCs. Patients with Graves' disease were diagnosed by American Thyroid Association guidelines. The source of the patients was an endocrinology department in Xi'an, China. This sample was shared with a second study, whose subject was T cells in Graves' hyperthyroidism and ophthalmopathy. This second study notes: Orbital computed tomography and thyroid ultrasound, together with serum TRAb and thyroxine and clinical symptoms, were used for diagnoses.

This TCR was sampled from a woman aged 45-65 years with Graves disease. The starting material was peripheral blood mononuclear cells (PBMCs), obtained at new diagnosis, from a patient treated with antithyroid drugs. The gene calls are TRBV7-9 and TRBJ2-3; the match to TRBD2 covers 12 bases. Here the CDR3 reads CASSLKIRLAGVSDTQYF. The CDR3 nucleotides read TGTGCCAGCAGCTTAAAGATCCGACTAGCGGGAGTTTCAGATACGCAGTATTTT.